The rows below give T cell receptor beta chains drawn from one sample of a study of shared clonotypes between healthy human individuals. Profiling relied on immunoSEQ multiplex PCR, and the TCRdb table lists in-frame clones only, not all of them. The sample records millions of clones, roughly 92% being singletons. Sequenced: naive CD4+ T cells sorted from blood. Receptors originate from a man between 18 and 29 years old in good health. Each CDR3 is given with its conserved first and last residue. A D gene is named only where the DNA matches it firmly. Clone sizes are given selectively: once, few, many, or a class where the clone is expanded.

clone size: .; J gene: TRBJ1-2; D gene: TRBD1; V gene: TRBV2; CDR3 DNA: TGTGCCAGCAGTACCGGGACAGGGGGCCTCTATGGCTACACCTTC; CDR3 protein: CASSTGTGGLYGYTF
clone size: .; J gene: TRBJ1-4; D gene: .; V gene: TRBV27; CDR3 DNA: TGTGCCAGCAGTTTATTGGGGGCAGGACGGGACCTTAATGAAAAACTGTTTTTT; CDR3 protein: CASSLLGAGRDLNEKLFF
clone size: once; J gene: TRBJ2-2; D gene: .; V gene: TRBV2; CDR3 DNA: TGTGCCAGCAGTCAATTTATGGGGGCGCCGTACACCGGGGAGCTGTTTTTT; CDR3 protein: CASSQFMGAPYTGELFF
clone size: once; J gene: TRBJ2-7; D gene: TRBD1; V gene: TRBV11-1; CDR3 DNA: TGTGCCAGCAGCCCACCATTCGGGACAGGGGGCATTTACGAGCAGTACTTC; CDR3 protein: CASSPPFGTGGIYEQYF
clone size: .; J gene: TRBJ2-3; D gene: .; V gene: TRBV9; CDR3 DNA: TGTGCCAGCAGCGTAGTATCAACTTCGAGCGTGGATACGCAGTATTTT; CDR3 protein: CASSVVSTSSVDTQYF
clone size: once; J gene: TRBJ2-7; D gene: TRBD2; V gene: TRBV27; CDR3 DNA: TGTGCCAGCAGTTCGGGGCTAGCGGGGGGGAGATCCTACGAGCAGTACTTC; CDR3 protein: CASSSGLAGGRSYEQYF
clone size: .; J gene: TRBJ2-7; D gene: .; V gene: TRBV7-2; CDR3 DNA: TGTGCCAGCAGCTTACAGAGGGGAGCCCTCGAGCAGTACTTC; CDR3 protein: CASSLQRGALEQYF
clone size: .; J gene: TRBJ2-1; D gene: .; V gene: TRBV11-2; CDR3 DNA: TGTGCCAGCAGCCTCCGGGACTTGGGCTCCTACAATGAGCAGTTCTTC; CDR3 protein: CASSLRDLGSYNEQFF
clone size: .; J gene: TRBJ2-1; D gene: .; V gene: TRBV6-6; CDR3 DNA: TGTGCCAGCAGTAATCGGACGCCACCAAATGAGCAGTTCTTC; CDR3 protein: CASSNRTPPNEQFF
clone size: .; J gene: TRBJ1-4; D gene: TRBD1; V gene: TRBV27; CDR3 DNA: TGTGCCAGCAGTCCGGACAGGGTTAATGAAAAACTGTTTTTT; CDR3 protein: CASSPDRVNEKLFF
clone size: .; J gene: TRBJ2-1; D gene: .; V gene: TRBV6-5; CDR3 DNA: TGTGCCAGCAGTTACTCAGTGCCTCGCTACAATGAGCAGTTCTTC; CDR3 protein: CASSYSVPRYNEQFF
clone size: .; J gene: TRBJ2-7; D gene: TRBD2; V gene: TRBV5-1; CDR3 DNA: TGCGCCAGCAGCTTGGTTCCGACTAGCGGGAGATACGAGCAGTACTTC; CDR3 protein: CASSLVPTSGRYEQYF
clone size: .; J gene: TRBJ1-1; D gene: .; V gene: TRBV6-5; CDR3 DNA: TGTGCCAGCAGTAGCCCAGGGGAAAACACTGAAGCTTTCTTT; CDR3 protein: CASSSPGENTEAFF
clone size: once; J gene: TRBJ2-7; D gene: .; V gene: TRBV2; CDR3 DNA: TGTGCCAGCAGTGACTTAGGGGGGCCGTACTTC; CDR3 protein: CASSDLGGPYF
clone size: .; J gene: TRBJ2-7; D gene: .; V gene: TRBV18; CDR3 DNA: TGTGCCAGCTCACCAGGTCTTAGTGGGTCCTACGAGCAGTACTTC; CDR3 protein: CASSPGLSGSYEQYF
clone size: .; J gene: TRBJ2-5; D gene: .; V gene: TRBV27; CDR3 DNA: TGTGCCATCTATACAGGGCTCCGGGAAGAGACCCAGTACTTC; CDR3 protein: CAIYTGLREETQYF
clone size: .; J gene: TRBJ2-2; D gene: .; V gene: TRBV5-1; CDR3 DNA: TGCGCCAGCAGCTTGAGCTCGGGATTCAACACCGGGGAGCTGTTTTTT; CDR3 protein: CASSLSSGFNTGELFF
clone size: once; J gene: TRBJ2-2; D gene: .; V gene: TRBV5-1; CDR3 DNA: TGCGCCAGCAGCCAAGACAGGTACACCGGGGAGCTGTTTTTT; CDR3 protein: CASSQDRYTGELFF
clone size: .; J gene: TRBJ2-7; D gene: .; V gene: TRBV5-1; CDR3 DNA: TGCGCCAGCAGCCCCGACAGCCCCTACGAGCAGTACTTC; CDR3 protein: CASSPDSPYEQYF
clone size: .; J gene: TRBJ1-3; D gene: .; V gene: TRBV7-2; CDR3 DNA: TGTGCCAGCAGCTTAGCCGGGGGAACTGGAAACACCATATATTTT; CDR3 protein: CASSLAGGTGNTIYF
clone size: .; J gene: TRBJ2-6; D gene: TRBD1; V gene: TRBV11-2; CDR3 DNA: TGTGCCAGCAGCTCTAGGACAGGGGGGAGCTCTGGGGCCAACGTCCTGACTTTC; CDR3 protein: CASSSRTGGSSGANVLTF
clone size: .; J gene: TRBJ1-4; D gene: TRBD1; V gene: TRBV9; CDR3 DNA: TGTGCCAGCAGCGTCGGGGGACAGGGGGTTGAGGATGAAAAACTGTTTTTT; CDR3 protein: CASSVGGQGVEDEKLFF
clone size: .; J gene: TRBJ2-3; D gene: .; V gene: TRBV2; CDR3 DNA: TGTGCCAGCAGTGAAGGGGCAGTAGAGACAGATACGCAGTATTTT; CDR3 protein: CASSEGAVETDTQYF
clone size: .; J gene: TRBJ2-7; D gene: .; V gene: TRBV6-5; CDR3 DNA: TGTGCCAGCAGCCCCAATGGGGGTGGGATCTACGAGCAGTACTTC; CDR3 protein: CASSPNGGGIYEQYF
clone size: .; J gene: TRBJ2-1; D gene: .; V gene: TRBV6-5; CDR3 DNA: TGTGCCAGCAGTTACCGATCAGGGGTTTCCTACAATGAGCAGTTCTTC; CDR3 protein: CASSYRSGVSYNEQFF
clone size: .; J gene: TRBJ1-4; D gene: TRBD1; V gene: TRBV5-1; CDR3 DNA: TGCGCCAGCAGCTTGGCCTGGGACAGGGGGGAAAAACTGTTTTTT; CDR3 protein: CASSLAWDRGEKLFF
clone size: .; J gene: TRBJ2-7; D gene: .; V gene: TRBV7-8; CDR3 DNA: TGTGCCAGCAGCTCCCGGTGGCTAGCCTACGAGCAGTACTTC; CDR3 protein: CASSSRWLAYEQYF
clone size: .; J gene: TRBJ2-3; D gene: .; V gene: TRBV11-2; CDR3 DNA: TGTGCCAGCGGTGGTGGAGGGGATACGCAGTATTTT; CDR3 protein: CASGGGGDTQYF
clone size: few; J gene: TRBJ1-1; D gene: TRBD1; V gene: TRBV29-1; CDR3 DNA: TGCAGCGTTGGTCCGGGACAGGGAAACACTGAAGCTTTCTTT; CDR3 protein: CSVGPGQGNTEAFF
clone size: .; J gene: TRBJ2-5; D gene: .; V gene: TRBV6-5; CDR3 DNA: TGTGCCAGCAGTTACTCCCGACAGTCACCCCAAGAGACCCAGTACTTC; CDR3 protein: CASSYSRQSPQETQYF
clone size: .; J gene: TRBJ2-5; D gene: TRBD2; V gene: TRBV2; CDR3 DNA: TGTGCCAGCAGTAAGTTAGCGGGAGTCAGGGGACAAGAGACCCAGTACTTC; CDR3 protein: CASSKLAGVRGQETQYF
clone size: .; J gene: TRBJ2-4; D gene: TRBD1; V gene: TRBV10-1; CDR3 DNA: TGCGCCAGCAACAGATTGCCGGGACAGGGGGAGTACTTC; CDR3 protein: CASNRLPGQGEYF
clone size: .; J gene: TRBJ1-2; D gene: TRBD1; V gene: TRBV27; CDR3 DNA: TGTGCCAGCAGGTCCACAGGGGCCGGGAACTATGGCTACACCTTC; CDR3 protein: CASRSTGAGNYGYTF
clone size: .; J gene: TRBJ2-4; D gene: TRBD1; V gene: TRBV5-4; CDR3 DNA: TGTGCCAGCAGCACACGGACAGGGAGTATCGGTAACATTCAGTACTTC; CDR3 protein: CASSTRTGSIGNIQYF
clone size: .; J gene: TRBJ2-1; D gene: TRBD2; V gene: TRBV7-9; CDR3 DNA: TGTGCCAGCAGCTTAGGACTAGCGGGGGGCGATGAGCAGTTCTTC; CDR3 protein: CASSLGLAGGDEQFF